This TCR beta chain was profiled in a study of T cell responses to AZD1222 COVID-19 vaccine. Whole-study results and caveats: Sampling that yielded the repertoires occurred only after the peak T cell response.

The V gene lost 5 bases and the J gene lost 2 bases, with 16 bases spanning the gap. The length of the CDR3 is 16 residues. Per germline, CDR1 SGHAT and CDR2 FQNNGV. Assay: immunoSEQ multiplex PCR; the TCRdb copy retains only in-frame clones and omits some. Of 60,000 to 85,000 clones in the sample, roughly 80% were seen once. Comment on this clone: Its antigen is unidentified.

The sequencing here drew on peripheral blood, taken 28 days after the second dose of the MenACWY control vaccine. The V call is TRBV11-2, the J call TRBJ1-3, with D tentatively TRBD1 (6 bases). The receptor was derived from an adult who received the MenACWY meningococcal vaccine as a control. The CDR3 region is CASSQRGAFPGNTIYF. The CDR3 nucleotides read TGTGCCAGCAGCCAAAGGGGGGCCTTCCCTGGAAACACCATATATTTT.